This T cell receptor (beta chain) comes out of a study of yellow fever vaccine responses in identical twins (dated by TCRdb to the late 2010s). For the wider study: In identical twins, the study followed T cell clones that responded to the vaccine with precision.

As regards this clonotype: Its binding antigen is unknown. Base-call qualities are not available, and no considerably larger clone is one nucleotide away.

What the work shows at the level of the full study, not this receptor alone: The T cell response to vaccination in identical twins was reported by the authors to appear partly convergent and partly personalized.

Taken from the germline V gene (reference sequence), the CDR1 and CDR2 loops are WNHNN and SYGVQD. The CDR3 sequence holds 14 residues, the cysteine and phenylalanine included. Solely the CDR3 DNA is kept, with 42 bases framed from the first base. Trimming at the junction amounts to 0 bases on V and 13 bases on J, and the germline ends lie 18 bases apart. Library creation used RT-PCR. Instrument used: Illumina HiSeq 2500. TCRdb took the public reads, trimmed them with fastp at Q25, ran MiXCR for clone calling and kept in-frame beta chains. Under each unique CDR3 protein, matching rows form one entry showing the most common genes and DNA. The sample contains roughly 17,000 distinct CDR3 sequences, roughly 72% of them found a single time. The ten largest clonotypes hold under 3% of the sample.

Rearrangement joined TRBV10-1 to TRBJ1-2, with the identity of the D gene unclear. This specimen was T cells from blood (PBMCs), unsorted or a sorted subset (not recorded which), taken before or after yellow fever vaccination (not recorded which). This sequence was found in a woman between 18 and 30 years old who received the yellow fever vaccine. Donor details come from another sample of the same person, matched by shared clones. The CDR3 protein: CASSESNVAVRPTF. The DNA sequence reads TGCGCCAGCAGTGAGTCGAACGTGGCCGTGCGTCCCACCTTC.